These T cell receptor beta chains were read from a single sample in a study of regulatory T cells in long-lasting Graves disease. TCRdb recomputed calls from the multiplex PCR reads with MiXCR, one row per CDR3 protein. The data show fewer than 450,000 distinct CDR3 sequences, less than 25% seen once. Sequenced here: peripheral blood mononuclear cells (PBMCs), sampled when the disease was refractory, from a patient treated with antithyroid drugs. These receptors all stem from a female donor with Graves disease. Each CDR3 is given with its conserved first and last residue. The D gene is left open where the match is weak. Expanded clones are given a class, and other clones once, few, many or no size at all.

d_call: TRBD1; v_call: TRBV20-1; clone_size: .; j_call: TRBJ2-3; cdr3_nt: TGCAGTGCTAGCTTGACAGGGCGTGGTGCAGATACGCAGTATTTT; cdr3_aa: CSASLTGRGADTQYF
d_call: TRBD1; v_call: TRBV28; clone_size: few; j_call: TRBJ2-7; cdr3_nt: TGTGCCAGCAGTTTATTCCGCGTCGGACAGGGGGCTTTCTACGAGCAGTACTTC; cdr3_aa: CASSLFRVGQGAFYEQYF
d_call: .; v_call: TRBV27; clone_size: few; j_call: TRBJ1-5; cdr3_nt: TGTGCCAGCGGTTTAAGAAGTCAACATCAGCCCCAGCATTTT; cdr3_aa: CASGLRSQHQPQHF
d_call: .; v_call: TRBV20-1; clone_size: few; j_call: TRBJ1-2; cdr3_nt: TGCAGTGCCATATTAACGGTGAACTATGGCTACACCTTC; cdr3_aa: CSAILTVNYGYTF
d_call: TRBD1; v_call: TRBV12-3/TRBV12-4; clone_size: .; j_call: TRBJ1-4; cdr3_nt: TGTGCCAGCAGTGCCGACAGGGGGCTAGGTGAAAAACTGTTTTTT; cdr3_aa: CASSADRGLGEKLFF
d_call: TRBD2; v_call: TRBV19; clone_size: .; j_call: TRBJ2-2; cdr3_nt: TGTGCCAGTAGTATCAGCGGGAAGAACACCGGGGAGCTGTTTTTT; cdr3_aa: CASSISGKNTGELFF
d_call: TRBD2; v_call: TRBV20-1; clone_size: few; j_call: TRBJ2-5; cdr3_nt: TGCAGTGCTTTAGCGGGGGAGTACCAAGAGACCCAGTACTTC; cdr3_aa: CSALAGEYQETQYF
d_call: .; v_call: TRBV6-1; clone_size: .; j_call: TRBJ1-2; cdr3_nt: TGTGCCAGCAATCTGGGGCAGGCTTCAAAAGGCTACACCTTC; cdr3_aa: CASNLGQASKGYTF
d_call: TRBD1; v_call: TRBV20-1; clone_size: few; j_call: TRBJ2-5; cdr3_nt: TGCAGTGCACACCATCCCGGGACAGGGGAAGAGACCCAGTACTTC; cdr3_aa: CSAHHPGTGEETQYF
d_call: .; v_call: TRBV20-1; clone_size: few; j_call: TRBJ2-7; cdr3_nt: TGCAGTGCTTTAGCCTATAACTCCTACGAGCAGTACTTC; cdr3_aa: CSALAYNSYEQYF
d_call: .; v_call: TRBV6-1; clone_size: few; j_call: TRBJ2-2; cdr3_nt: TGTGCCAGCGACTGGGGGGTATCTACCGGGGAGCTGTTTTTT; cdr3_aa: CASDWGVSTGELFF
d_call: TRBD1; v_call: TRBV12-3/TRBV12-4; clone_size: many; j_call: TRBJ1-5; cdr3_nt: TGTGCCAGCAGTCCTGAACAGGGGCTCAATCAGCCCCAGCATTTT; cdr3_aa: CASSPEQGLNQPQHF
d_call: TRBD1; v_call: TRBV15; clone_size: many; j_call: TRBJ2-5; cdr3_nt: TGTGCCACCAGCGGAACCGGGACAGGGGGCGTGGGGCAAGAGACCCAGTACTTC; cdr3_aa: CATSGTGTGGVGQETQYF
d_call: .; v_call: TRBV28; clone_size: many; j_call: TRBJ1-5; cdr3_nt: TGTGCCAGCAGTCCGATTGTGAATCAGCCCCAGCATTTT; cdr3_aa: CASSPIVNQPQHF
d_call: .; v_call: TRBV30; clone_size: few; j_call: TRBJ2-5; cdr3_nt: TGTGCCTACCGGCACCGGCTGGGCAAGGAGACCCAGTACTTC; cdr3_aa: CAYRHRLGKETQYF
d_call: .; v_call: TRBV28; clone_size: .; j_call: TRBJ2-5; cdr3_nt: TGTGCCAGCAAAGGGGAATCTCAGGTGGAGACCCAGTACTTC; cdr3_aa: CASKGESQVETQYF
d_call: TRBD2; v_call: TRBV10-1; clone_size: .; j_call: TRBJ2-2; cdr3_nt: TGCGCCAGCAGTGGACCGGGACTAGCGGGACGGGCCGGGGAGCTGTTTTTT; cdr3_aa: CASSGPGLAGRAGELFF
d_call: .; v_call: TRBV6-1; clone_size: many; j_call: TRBJ2-7; cdr3_nt: TGTGCCAGCACCCCGGGGACCTACGAGCAGTACTTC; cdr3_aa: CASTPGTYEQYF
d_call: .; v_call: TRBV7-8; clone_size: many; j_call: TRBJ2-2; cdr3_nt: TGTGCCAGCAGCTTAGCCCTTAACACCGGGGAGCTGTTTTTT; cdr3_aa: CASSLALNTGELFF
d_call: TRBD2; v_call: TRBV7-2; clone_size: few; j_call: TRBJ2-7; cdr3_nt: TGTGCCAGCAGCCAAAGATGGGCGGGAGAGGACGAGCAGTACTTC; cdr3_aa: CASSQRWAGEDEQYF
d_call: .; v_call: TRBV11-2; clone_size: many; j_call: TRBJ2-7; cdr3_nt: TGTGCCAGCTCGACAGAACCGTACGGCGAGCAGTACTTC; cdr3_aa: CASSTEPYGEQYF
d_call: .; v_call: TRBV24-1; clone_size: .; j_call: TRBJ2-7; cdr3_nt: TGTGCCACCAGTGATTCGGACCGCTACGAGCAGTACTTC; cdr3_aa: CATSDSDRYEQYF
d_call: .; v_call: TRBV7-9; clone_size: .; j_call: TRBJ1-2; cdr3_nt: TGTGCCAGCAGCTTAGTCCGGGATGGCTACACCTTC; cdr3_aa: CASSLVRDGYTF
d_call: TRBD1; v_call: TRBV29-1; clone_size: many; j_call: TRBJ1-2; cdr3_nt: TGCAGCGTTGAGGACAGGACTTATGGCTACACCTTC; cdr3_aa: CSVEDRTYGYTF
d_call: TRBD1; v_call: TRBV7-2; clone_size: .; j_call: TRBJ2-7; cdr3_nt: TGTGCCAGCGGCTTAGGAGACAGGGGCTACGAGCAGTACTTC; cdr3_aa: CASGLGDRGYEQYF
d_call: .; v_call: TRBV5-1; clone_size: .; j_call: TRBJ2-4; cdr3_nt: TGCGCCAGCAGCCCGACCCTAGGAACCAAAAACATTCAGTACTTC; cdr3_aa: CASSPTLGTKNIQYF
d_call: .; v_call: TRBV10-3; clone_size: few; j_call: TRBJ2-7; cdr3_nt: TGTGCCATCAGTGCCAGCGGTCTCTACGAGCAGTACTTC; cdr3_aa: CAISASGLYEQYF
d_call: TRBD1; v_call: TRBV9; clone_size: .; j_call: TRBJ1-6; cdr3_nt: TGTGCCAGCAGCCCCCGGGACAGGGCCTCCTATAATTCACCCCTCCACTTT; cdr3_aa: CASSPRDRASYNSPLHF
d_call: .; v_call: TRBV28; clone_size: .; j_call: TRBJ1-5; cdr3_nt: TGTGCCACCAAGGTAGGGAACCAGCCCCAGCGTTTT; cdr3_aa: CATKVGNQPQRF
d_call: .; v_call: TRBV6-2/TRBV6-3; clone_size: .; j_call: TRBJ2-3; cdr3_nt: TGTGCCAGCAGTTACGTCGCGGGACGGGACACAGATACGCAGTATTTT; cdr3_aa: CASSYVAGRDTDTQYF
d_call: .; v_call: TRBV29-1; clone_size: .; j_call: TRBJ1-1; cdr3_nt: TGCAGCGTTGGGGGGAGTAGGGACACTGAAGCTTTCTTT; cdr3_aa: CSVGGSRDTEAFF
d_call: .; v_call: TRBV12-3/TRBV12-4; clone_size: many; j_call: TRBJ1-5; cdr3_nt: TGTGCCAGCAGTCCCATTCCCGTTCCCCAGCATTTT; cdr3_aa: CASSPIPVPQHF
d_call: TRBD1; v_call: TRBV7-2; clone_size: few; j_call: TRBJ1-2; cdr3_nt: TGTGCCAGCAGCTACACTACAGGGGACTATGGCTACACCTTC; cdr3_aa: CASSYTTGDYGYTF
d_call: .; v_call: TRBV7-8; clone_size: .; j_call: TRBJ2-7; cdr3_nt: TGTGCCAGCAGTATGGACAGCATATCTCGGTTATCCTACGAGCAGTACTTC; cdr3_aa: CASSMDSISRLSYEQYF
d_call: .; v_call: TRBV19; clone_size: few; j_call: TRBJ1-5; cdr3_nt: TGTGCCAGTAGTAGGGGGGCCCATGGAAATCAGCCCCAGCATTTT; cdr3_aa: CASSRGAHGNQPQHF
d_call: .; v_call: TRBV28; clone_size: many; j_call: TRBJ1-4; cdr3_nt: TGTGCCAGCAGTTCCTCACCTGGACGTGAAAAACTGTTTTTT; cdr3_aa: CASSSSPGREKLFF
d_call: .; v_call: TRBV12-3/TRBV12-4; clone_size: few; j_call: TRBJ2-2; cdr3_nt: TGTGCCAGCAGTTTCAGGCCAGAAAACACCGGGGAGCTGTTTTTT; cdr3_aa: CASSFRPENTGELFF
d_call: .; v_call: TRBV12-3/TRBV12-4; clone_size: .; j_call: TRBJ2-4; cdr3_nt: TGTGCCAGCAGTCCCCCGGAAGCCAAAAACATTCAGTACTTC; cdr3_aa: CASSPPEAKNIQYF
d_call: .; v_call: TRBV5-4; clone_size: few; j_call: TRBJ2-7; cdr3_nt: TGTGCCAGCAGCTTGGGTGGCACACTTGGAGAGCAGTACTTC; cdr3_aa: CASSLGGTLGEQYF
d_call: .; v_call: TRBV19; clone_size: few; j_call: TRBJ1-1; cdr3_nt: TGTGCCAGTAGTCGATGGGGAGGGACTGCTGAAGCTTTCTTT; cdr3_aa: CASSRWGGTAEAFF
d_call: .; v_call: TRBV6-2/TRBV6-3; clone_size: few; j_call: TRBJ1-6; cdr3_nt: TGTGCCAGCAGTTACGGGGGGGTAGGGAGTTCACCCCTCCACTTT; cdr3_aa: CASSYGGVGSSPLHF
d_call: TRBD1; v_call: TRBV7-2; clone_size: few; j_call: TRBJ1-1; cdr3_nt: TGTGCCAGCAGCTTCAGGGGGATGGCTTTCTTT; cdr3_aa: CASSFRGMAFF
d_call: .; v_call: TRBV30; clone_size: many; j_call: TRBJ1-2; cdr3_nt: TGTGCCTGGAGTGTACAGGGTCTCCACTATGGCTACACCTTC; cdr3_aa: CAWSVQGLHYGYTF
d_call: .; v_call: TRBV2; clone_size: many; j_call: TRBJ1-2; cdr3_nt: TGTGCCAGCAGCCTCAAAGCAGGTTCAAACTATGGCTACACCTTC; cdr3_aa: CASSLKAGSNYGYTF
d_call: TRBD2; v_call: TRBV20-1; clone_size: .; j_call: TRBJ2-7; cdr3_nt: TGCAGTGCTAGGGCACGGGCGGGAGTCGCGTACGAGCAGTACTTC; cdr3_aa: CSARARAGVAYEQYF
d_call: .; v_call: TRBV5-5; clone_size: .; j_call: TRBJ2-2; cdr3_nt: TGTGCCAGCAGCCAATTAGCAGGGGTCGGGAGCACCGGGGAGCTGTTTTTT; cdr3_aa: CASSQLAGVGSTGELFF
d_call: .; v_call: TRBV27; clone_size: few; j_call: TRBJ2-7; cdr3_nt: TGTGCCAGCAGTTTCTCCCAGGGGCTAACCTTCTCCTACGAGCAGTACTTC; cdr3_aa: CASSFSQGLTFSYEQYF
d_call: .; v_call: TRBV18; clone_size: many; j_call: TRBJ1-1; cdr3_nt: TGTGCCAGCTCACCACGAGGAGAGGGGAACACTGAAGCTTTCTTT; cdr3_aa: CASSPRGEGNTEAFF
d_call: .; v_call: TRBV20-1; clone_size: few; j_call: TRBJ2-7; cdr3_nt: TGCAGTGCTAGAGACAGGGTGGTGGGCTACGAGCAGTACTTC; cdr3_aa: CSARDRVVGYEQYF
d_call: TRBD1; v_call: TRBV12-3/TRBV12-4; clone_size: many; j_call: TRBJ1-2; cdr3_nt: TGTGCCAGCAGTTCCACGGGACAGACCTACACCTTC; cdr3_aa: CASSSTGQTYTF
d_call: .; v_call: TRBV28; clone_size: many; j_call: TRBJ2-7; cdr3_nt: TGTGCCAGCAGTTCCCTAGTAAGCCTCTACGAGCAGTACTTC; cdr3_aa: CASSSLVSLYEQYF
d_call: TRBD1; v_call: TRBV6-5; clone_size: few; j_call: TRBJ1-2; cdr3_nt: TGTGCCAGCAGTTACCATGGGACAGCGACCTACTATGGCTACACCTTC; cdr3_aa: CASSYHGTATYYGYTF
d_call: .; v_call: TRBV12-3/TRBV12-4; clone_size: many; j_call: TRBJ1-4; cdr3_nt: TGTGCCAGCAGTCCTATACACGGAGAAAAACTGTTTTTT; cdr3_aa: CASSPIHGEKLFF
d_call: .; v_call: TRBV11-1; clone_size: .; j_call: TRBJ1-1; cdr3_nt: TGTGCCAGCAGCTTACTGACAGAGACTGAAGCTTTCTTT; cdr3_aa: CASSLLTETEAFF
d_call: TRBD1; v_call: TRBV7-8; clone_size: many; j_call: TRBJ1-1; cdr3_nt: TGTGCCAGCAGTCCCAGGGGGGGGAACACTGAAGCTTTCTTT; cdr3_aa: CASSPRGGNTEAFF
d_call: TRBD1; v_call: TRBV19; clone_size: .; j_call: TRBJ2-2; cdr3_nt: TGTGCCAGTAGTATAGTGGGGACAGGGGTGAGCACCGGGGAGCTGTTTTTT; cdr3_aa: CASSIVGTGVSTGELFF